This TCR beta chain emerged from a study of OX40 agonist ivuxolimab in advanced cancers. Across the whole study: At 0.01 to 10 mg/kg, ivuxolimab was administered intravenously to patients every 2 weeks. Partial responses were observed in three patients, of whom one had hepatocellular carcinoma and two had cutaneous melanoma.

Method: immunoSEQ multiplex PCR; TCRdb's copy keeps in-frame clones and lacks some. The profile shows 65,000 to 90,000 clones, roughly 86% of them singletons. The study's findings and limits: Expanded clones were, on average, more numerous among CD8+ T cells than CD4+.

On this clone itself: What it recognizes is unknown.

The CDR3 runs to 15 residues. V lost 5 bases, J lost 1 base, and 15 bases lay in between. CDR1 is MNHEY and CDR2 is SVGAGI in the germline V gene. The chain joins TRBV6-5 to TRBJ2-7; D is perhaps TRBD1 or TRBD2 (5 bases each). The sample consisted of CD4+ or CD8+ T cells sorted from blood, taken in a trial of the OX40 agonist ivuxolimab. This clonotype was obtained from an adult with an advanced solid tumor such as melanoma, head and neck, liver or kidney cancer. DNA of the CDR3: TGTGCCAGCAGTACCTCCCGAGGGGAATCCTACGAGCAGTACTTC. Its protein product is CASSTSRGESYEQYF.